The clone carrying this TCR beta chain appeared a single time. The target antigen is unknown. TCRdb's table, derived via immunoSEQ multiplex PCR, lists solely in-frame clones and lacks some. Of about 98,000 clones listed, around 90% are singletons. The CDR3 runs 17 residues. V lost 3 bases to trimming and J lost 0 bases, with 15 bases between them. CDR1 is SNHLY and CDR2 is FYNNEI in the germline V gene. These data are taken from a study of a mutant IDH1 vaccine in newly diagnosed glioma. Study-level information: Sex among treated patients split about 62% male, about 40% female; mean age was approximately 40 years. Patients previously underwent radiotherapy, temozolomide, or both, and most underwent both. Study findings and constraints: Researchers report vaccine-induced immune responses in approximately 94% of patients.

Time point reported: baseline, week 1 (first vaccination visit). The treatment was: pre-vaccination baseline after standard-of-care therapy. This TCR came from a woman between 50 and 59 years old with glioma. V gene TRBV2 combines with J gene TRBJ2-4, with D possibly matching TRBD1 (5 bases). The sequencing here drew on PBMCs, taken from a glioma patient treated with radiotherapy, temozolomide or both. In DNA form, the CDR3 reads TGTGCCAGCAGTGATACTCTGACAGCTATAGCCAAAAACATTCAGTACTTC. Residues: CASSDTLTAIAKNIQYF.